This T cell receptor beta chain was sequenced in a study of blood T cell repertoires in COVID-19. The trim removed 5 bases at V and 4 bases at J, leaving 10 bases unmatched. The CDR3 contains 15 residues. CDR1 is LNHDA, CDR2 SQIVND, per germline (reference sequence). A single count supports this clone. Authors' analysis steps: Amplifying reference gene primers gave estimates of nucleated cell counts. The data were produced by immunoSEQ multiplex PCR, yet TCRdb's version contains in-frame clones alone and is incomplete. Clonal size and the V and J genes are those of that table, whereas D and trimming came from the DNA. Of some 150,000 clones detected, approximately 83% appear once; the ten largest clones hold 2.6%.

The clonotype comes from a human donor with acute or convalescent COVID-19. The donor label of this sample is uncertain. The sample was peripheral blood. This rearrangement joins TRBV19 to TRBJ2-7, with TRBD1 matching 8 bases. CDR3 loop: CASSGQGANGYEQYF. The CDR3 nucleotides are TGTGCCAGTAGTGGGCAGGGGGCAAATGGGTACGAGCAGTACTTC.